This T cell receptor beta chain comes out of a study of T cells in localized non-small cell lung cancer. The repertoire was sequenced with immunoSEQ multiplex PCR; TCRdb's copy has only in-frame clones and lacks some. The sample has some 2,200 clones; 25% to 35% are singletons. To note about this clone: The target antigen is unknown.

Germline V gene data show CDR1 as SGHNT and CDR2 as YENEEA. The CDR3 extends over 14 amino acids. V was shortened by 1 base and J by 4 bases, with 7 bases between the two germline ends. Taken at least 2 cm from the tumor margin, the adjacent lung showed no atypia. General study points: Owing to sequencing of a solitary tumor region, heterogeneity cannot be discounted. Paired adjacent lung recovered a median around 62 of the top 100 tumor clones. Uninvolved adjacent lung had the highest recorded T cell clonality, with tumor below it.

The sequenced sample was normal lung tissue next to the tumor, obtained before any cancer treatment. The chain is built from TRBV11-3 and TRBJ2-2, with D possibly matching TRBD2 (6 bases). This receptor was taken from a man between 40 and 70 years old with stage I lung adenocarcinoma. Here the CDR3 reads CASSLVGGTGELFF. The CDR3 nucleotides are TGTGCCAGCAGCTTAGTCGGGGGCACCGGGGAGCTGTTTTTT.